Presented here are 8 T cell receptor beta chains from one specimen sequenced in a study of beta chain features in type 1 diabetes. The antigens these receptors bind are not known. Every bit of the isolated RNA underwent reverse transcription, so sequencing read expressed TCRB transcripts. Using immunoSEQ multiplex PCR, the repertoire was profiled, and TCRdb retains in-frame clones only, with some absent. The data contain 300,000 to 400,000 clones, 9.6% of them singletons. Study outcomes and limitations: Moderate but significant shortening of TCRB CDR3s was recorded in all four CD4+ subsets from Type 1 diabetes patients.

Sequenced: central memory CD4+ T cells from blood. These receptors all stem from a man in his thirties or forties with type 1 diabetes.

Points on this clone: Other DNA sequences in this specimen translate into the identical CDR3. The CDR3 loop is CASSLGLQETQYF. The CDR3 region has the DNA TGCGCCAGCAGCTTAGGTCTGCAAGAGACCCAGTACTTC. The V and J genes are TRBV5-1 and TRBJ2-5; D unresolved. CDR1 and CDR2 (germline): SGHRS, YFSETQ. The CDR3 runs 13 residues. The germline V and J ends were trimmed by 2 bases and 2 bases, with 7 bases remaining between them.

This clone has only a few counts. This chain joins TRBV9 and TRBJ1-3; D uncertain. CDR3 size: 14 residues. Looked up from germline, CDR1 is SGDLS and CDR2 is YYNGEE. Between the trimmed V and J ends, which lost 3 bases and 6 bases, there was a span of 13 bases. The CDR3 sequence is CASSDPRLENTIYF. CDR3 bases: TGTGCCAGCAGCGACCCGCGTTTGGAAAACACCATATATTTT.

This clone was seen only a few times. The chain uses TRBV15 and TRBJ2-7, with TRBD1 identical over 7 bases. This CDR3 is 14 amino acids long. V lost 5 bases and J lost 2; bases outside the gene matches: 6. Germline-derived CDR1 and CDR2 are LNHNV and YYDKDF (reference sequence). The CDR3 sequence: CATSGSDRTYEQYF. CDR3 nucleotide sequence: TGTGCCACCAGCGGGTCGGACAGGACCTACGAGCAGTACTTC.

The chain joins TRBV15 to TRBJ2-1; TRBD1 or TRBD2 may be the D gene (5 bases each). The CDR3 contains 13 residues. Looked up from germline, CDR1 is LNHNV and CDR2 is YYDKDF (reference sequence). Trimming removed 0 bases at V and 14 bases at J, with 14 bases between. In nucleotides, the CDR3 is TGTGCCACCAGCAGAGATGACGGGGCGCAAGAGTTCTTC. It specifies CATSRDDGAQEFF.

This clone was seen at least ten times. The chain recombines TRBV28 with TRBJ2-3, with TRBD1 matching over 8 bases. CDR1 and CDR2 from the germline V gene are MDHEN and SYDVKM. This CDR3 has 14 residues. V shed 7 bases, J shed 7 bases, and the junction held 10 bases outside the gene matches. Here the CDR3 reads CASTIGQGRNTQYF. The CDR3 nucleotides are TGTGCCAGCACCATTGGACAGGGCCGGAATACGCAGTATTTT.

The chain links TRBV7-8 to TRBJ2-6, with D hard to call. Germline CDR1 and CDR2: SGHVS and FQNEAQ. Trimming took 5 bases from V and 1 from J, leaving 9 bases between them. The CDR3 is 15 residues long. CDR3 in amino acids: CASSHSSSGANVLTF. Here the CDR3 DNA reads TGTGCCAGCAGCCACAGTAGTTCTGGGGCCAACGTCCTGACTTTC. The entire variable domain, with the rest obtained from reference TRBV7-8 and TRBJ2-6, is as follows: GAGVSQSPRYKVAKRGQDVALRCDPISGHVSLFWYQQALGQGPEFLTYFQNEAQLDKSGLPSDRFFAERPEGSVSTLKIQRTQQEDSAVYLCASSHSSSGANVLTFGAGSRLTVL.

A few counts support this clone. Other DNA sequences in the sample encode the same CDR3. The rearrangement uses TRBV30 and TRBJ2-1; no firm D call. V was trimmed by 0 bases and J by 6 bases, leaving 3 bases between them. The germline V gene has CDR1 GTSNPN and CDR2 SVGIG (reference sequence). CDR3 length equals 11 residues. The DNA of the CDR3 is TGTGCCTGGAGTGTTGCCAATGAGCAGTTCTTC. It translates to CAWSVANEQFF.

V usage is TRBV5-6 and J usage is TRBJ2-3; TRBD2 agrees at 8 bases. This CDR3 region has 16 residues. V shed 1 base, J shed 5 bases, and the junction held 9 bases outside the gene matches. Germline-derived CDR1 and CDR2 are SGHDT and YYEEEE. The DNA of the CDR3 is TGTGCCAGCAGCTTGAGGCTAGCGGGTTGGGGAGATACGCAGTATTTT. Translation gives CASSLRLAGWGDTQYF.